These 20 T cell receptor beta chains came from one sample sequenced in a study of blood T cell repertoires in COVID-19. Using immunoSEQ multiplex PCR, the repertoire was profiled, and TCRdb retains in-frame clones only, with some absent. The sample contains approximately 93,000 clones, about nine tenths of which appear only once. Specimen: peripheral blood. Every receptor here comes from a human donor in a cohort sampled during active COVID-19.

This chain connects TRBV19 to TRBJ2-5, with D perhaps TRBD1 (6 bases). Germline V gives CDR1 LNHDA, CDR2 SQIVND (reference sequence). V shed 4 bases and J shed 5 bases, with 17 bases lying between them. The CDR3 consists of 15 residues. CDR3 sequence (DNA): TGTGCCAGTAGTACCGGGACACTTGGGGTGGAGACCCAGTACTTC. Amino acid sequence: CASSTGTLGVETQYF.

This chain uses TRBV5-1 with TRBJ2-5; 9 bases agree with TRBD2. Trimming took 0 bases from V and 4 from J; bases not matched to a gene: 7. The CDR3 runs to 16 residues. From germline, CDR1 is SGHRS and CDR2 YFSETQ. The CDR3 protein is CASSLEIAGVRETQYF. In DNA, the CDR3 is TGCGCCAGCAGCTTGGAAATAGCGGGAGTTCGAGAGACCCAGTACTTC.

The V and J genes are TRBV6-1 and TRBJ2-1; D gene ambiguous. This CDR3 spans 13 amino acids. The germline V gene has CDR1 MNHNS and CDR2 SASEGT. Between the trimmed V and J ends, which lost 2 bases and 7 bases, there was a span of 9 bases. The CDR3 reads CASSENIPNEQFF. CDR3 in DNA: TGTGCCAGCAGTGAAAACATCCCAAATGAGCAGTTCTTC.

The CDR3: CASSPGQLNTGELFF. The DNA for the CDR3 is TGTGCCAGCAGCCCTGGACAGCTGAACACCGGGGAGCTGTTTTTT. The rearrangement joins TRBV7-6 to TRBJ2-2; maybe TRBD1 (6 bases). Trimming shortened V by 5 bases and J by 1 base, and 11 bases separated the two germline ends. This CDR3 has 15 amino acids. Germline assignment: CDR1 SGHVS and CDR2 FNYEAQ.

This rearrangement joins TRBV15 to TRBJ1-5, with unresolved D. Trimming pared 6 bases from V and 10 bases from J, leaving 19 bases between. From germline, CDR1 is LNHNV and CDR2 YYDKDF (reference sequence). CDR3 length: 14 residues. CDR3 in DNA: TGTGCCACCAGTCCAGGCCGCGGGTACGATCCCCAGCATTTT. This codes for CATSPGRGYDPQHF.

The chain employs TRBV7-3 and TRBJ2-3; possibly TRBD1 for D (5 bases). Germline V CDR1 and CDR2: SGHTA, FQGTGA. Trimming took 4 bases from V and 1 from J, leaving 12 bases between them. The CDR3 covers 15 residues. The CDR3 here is CASSSTATGTDTQYF. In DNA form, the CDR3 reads TGTGCCAGCAGCTCCACCGCGACAGGCACAGATACGCAGTATTTT.

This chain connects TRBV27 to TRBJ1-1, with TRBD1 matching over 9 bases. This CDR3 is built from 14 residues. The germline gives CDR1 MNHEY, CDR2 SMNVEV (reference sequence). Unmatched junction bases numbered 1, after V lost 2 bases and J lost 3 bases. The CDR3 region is CASSLGQGYTEAFF. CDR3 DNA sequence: TGTGCCAGCAGTTTAGGACAGGGGTACACTGAAGCTTTCTTT.

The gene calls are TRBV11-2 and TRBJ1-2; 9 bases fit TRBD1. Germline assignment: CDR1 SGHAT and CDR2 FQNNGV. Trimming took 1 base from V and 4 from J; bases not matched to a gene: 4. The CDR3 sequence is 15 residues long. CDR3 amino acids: CASSLALQGAYGYTF. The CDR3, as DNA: TGTGCCAGCAGCTTAGCTCTACAGGGGGCCTATGGCTACACCTTC.

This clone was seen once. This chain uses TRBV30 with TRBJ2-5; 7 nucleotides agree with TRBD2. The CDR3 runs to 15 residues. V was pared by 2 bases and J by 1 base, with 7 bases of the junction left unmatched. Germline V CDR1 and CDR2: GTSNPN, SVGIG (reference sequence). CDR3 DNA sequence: TGTGCCTGGAGTTTAGGCACTAGCGTCCAAGAGACCCAGTACTTC. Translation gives CAWSLGTSVQETQYF.

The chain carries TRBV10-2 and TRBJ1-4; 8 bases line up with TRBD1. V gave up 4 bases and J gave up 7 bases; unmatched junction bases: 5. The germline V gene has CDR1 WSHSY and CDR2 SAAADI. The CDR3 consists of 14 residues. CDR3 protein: CASSGDRGGEKLFF. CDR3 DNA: TGCGCCAGCAGTGGCGACAGGGGAGGTGAAAAACTGTTTTTT.

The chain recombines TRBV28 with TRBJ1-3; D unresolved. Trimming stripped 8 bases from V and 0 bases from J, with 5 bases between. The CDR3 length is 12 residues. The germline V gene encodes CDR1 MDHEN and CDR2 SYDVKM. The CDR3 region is CASRFSGNTIYF. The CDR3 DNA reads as TGTGCCAGCCGGTTCTCTGGAAACACCATATATTTT.

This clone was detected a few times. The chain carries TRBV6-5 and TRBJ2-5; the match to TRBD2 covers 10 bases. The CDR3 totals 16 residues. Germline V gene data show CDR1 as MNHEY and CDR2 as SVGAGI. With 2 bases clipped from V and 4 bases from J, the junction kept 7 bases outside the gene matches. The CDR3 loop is CASSYPQAGGLETQYF. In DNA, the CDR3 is TGTGCCAGCAGTTACCCCCAAGCGGGAGGGCTAGAGACCCAGTACTTC.

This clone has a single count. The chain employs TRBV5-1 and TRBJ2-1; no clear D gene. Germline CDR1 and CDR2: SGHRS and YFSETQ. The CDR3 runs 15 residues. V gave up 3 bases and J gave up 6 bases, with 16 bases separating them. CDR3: CASSSPQGSSNEQFF. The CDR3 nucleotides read TGCGCCAGCAGCTCCCCCCAAGGTAGCAGCAATGAGCAGTTCTTC.

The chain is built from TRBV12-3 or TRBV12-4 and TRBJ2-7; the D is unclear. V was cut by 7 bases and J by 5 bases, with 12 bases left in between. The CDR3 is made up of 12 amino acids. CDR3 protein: CASNSPPHEQYF. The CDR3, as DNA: TGTGCCAGCAACTCCCCCCCCCACGAGCAGTACTTC.

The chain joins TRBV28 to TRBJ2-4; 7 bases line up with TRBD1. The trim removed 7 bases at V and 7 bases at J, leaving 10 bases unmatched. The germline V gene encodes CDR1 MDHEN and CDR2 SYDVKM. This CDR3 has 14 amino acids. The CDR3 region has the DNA TGTGCCAGCAAGAAGGGGGCCGTTATGAACATTCAGTACTTC. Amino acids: CASKKGAVMNIQYF.

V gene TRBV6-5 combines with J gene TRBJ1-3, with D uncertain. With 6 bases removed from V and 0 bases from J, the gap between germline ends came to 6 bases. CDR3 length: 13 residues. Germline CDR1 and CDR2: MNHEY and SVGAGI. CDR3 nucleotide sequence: TGTGCCAGCAGGAGTACCTCTGGAAACACCATATATTTT. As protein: CASRSTSGNTIYF.

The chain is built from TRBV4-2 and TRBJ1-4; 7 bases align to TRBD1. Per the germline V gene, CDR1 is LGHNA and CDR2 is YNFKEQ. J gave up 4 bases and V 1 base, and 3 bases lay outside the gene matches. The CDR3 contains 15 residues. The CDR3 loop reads CASSQGTGDNEKLFF. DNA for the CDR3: TGTGCCAGCAGCCAAGGGACAGGAGATAATGAAAAACTGTTTTTT.

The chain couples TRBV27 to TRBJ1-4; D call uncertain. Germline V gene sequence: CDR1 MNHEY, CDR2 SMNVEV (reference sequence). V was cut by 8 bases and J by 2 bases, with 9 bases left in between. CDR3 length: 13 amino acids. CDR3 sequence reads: CASADQTNEKLFF. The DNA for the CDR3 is TGTGCCAGCGCTGATCAGACTAATGAAAAACTGTTTTTT.

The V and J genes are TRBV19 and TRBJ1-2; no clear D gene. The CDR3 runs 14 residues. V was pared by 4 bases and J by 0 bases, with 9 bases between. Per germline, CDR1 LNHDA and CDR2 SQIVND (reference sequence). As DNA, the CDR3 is TGTGCCAGTAGTACCGTATCTACTAACTATGGCTACACCTTC. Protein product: CASSTVSTNYGYTF.

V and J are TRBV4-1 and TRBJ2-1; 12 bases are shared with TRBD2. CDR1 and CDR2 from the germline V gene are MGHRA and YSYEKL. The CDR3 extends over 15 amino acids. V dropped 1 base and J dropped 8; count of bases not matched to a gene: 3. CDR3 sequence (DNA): TGCGCCAGCAGCCAAGCTAGCGGGAGGGAGTATGAGCAGTTCTTC. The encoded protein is CASSQASGREYEQFF.